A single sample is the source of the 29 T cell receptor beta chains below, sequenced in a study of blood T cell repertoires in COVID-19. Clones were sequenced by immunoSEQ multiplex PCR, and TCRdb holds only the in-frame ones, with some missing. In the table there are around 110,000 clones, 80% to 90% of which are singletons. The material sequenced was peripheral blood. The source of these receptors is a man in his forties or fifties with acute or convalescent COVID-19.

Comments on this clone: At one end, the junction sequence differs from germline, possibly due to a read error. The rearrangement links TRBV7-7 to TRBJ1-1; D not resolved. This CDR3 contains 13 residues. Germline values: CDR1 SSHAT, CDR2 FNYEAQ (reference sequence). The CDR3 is CASSASLNTEAFF. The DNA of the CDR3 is TGTGCTAGCAGCGCCAGTCTGAACACTGAAGCTTTCTTT.

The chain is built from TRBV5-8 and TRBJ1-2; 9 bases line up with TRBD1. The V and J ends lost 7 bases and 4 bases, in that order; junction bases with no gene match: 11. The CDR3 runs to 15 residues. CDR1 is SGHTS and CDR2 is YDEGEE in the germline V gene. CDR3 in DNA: TGTGCCAGCCGGGCCACAGGGGGCGCTTTCTATGGCTACACCTTC. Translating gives CASRATGGAFYGYTF.

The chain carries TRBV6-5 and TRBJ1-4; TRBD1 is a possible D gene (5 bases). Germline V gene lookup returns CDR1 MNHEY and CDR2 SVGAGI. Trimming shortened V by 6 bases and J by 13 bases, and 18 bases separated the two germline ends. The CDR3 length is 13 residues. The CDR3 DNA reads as TGTGCCAGCAGCCTCCTCGGGGGAAAGGGACTGTTTTTT. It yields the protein CASSLLGGKGLFF.

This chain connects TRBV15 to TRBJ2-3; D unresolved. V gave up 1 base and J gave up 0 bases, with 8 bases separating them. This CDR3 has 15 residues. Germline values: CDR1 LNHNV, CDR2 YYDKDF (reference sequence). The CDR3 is CATSRGRYSTDTQYF. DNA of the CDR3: TGTGCCACCAGCAGAGGGCGGTATAGCACAGATACGCAGTATTTT. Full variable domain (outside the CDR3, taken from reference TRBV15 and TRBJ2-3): DAMVIQNPRYQVTQFGKPVTLSCSQTLNHNVMYWYQQKSSQAPKLLFHYYDKDFNNEADTPDNFQSRRPNTSFCFLDIRSPGLGDTAMYLCATSRGRYSTDTQYFGPGTRLTVL.

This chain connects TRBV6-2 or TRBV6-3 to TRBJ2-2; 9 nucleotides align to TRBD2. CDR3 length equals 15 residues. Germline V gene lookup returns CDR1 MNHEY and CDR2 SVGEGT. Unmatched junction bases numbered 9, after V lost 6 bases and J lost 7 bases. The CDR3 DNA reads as TGTGCCAGCAGCCCCAGCGGGGGGACACACGGGGAGCTGTTTTTT. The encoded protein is CASSPSGGTHGELFF.

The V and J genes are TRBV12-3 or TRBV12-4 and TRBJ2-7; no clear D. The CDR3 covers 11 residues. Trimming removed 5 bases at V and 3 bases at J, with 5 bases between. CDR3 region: CASSLYYEQYF. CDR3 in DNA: TGTGCCAGCAGTCTGTACTACGAGCAGTACTTC.

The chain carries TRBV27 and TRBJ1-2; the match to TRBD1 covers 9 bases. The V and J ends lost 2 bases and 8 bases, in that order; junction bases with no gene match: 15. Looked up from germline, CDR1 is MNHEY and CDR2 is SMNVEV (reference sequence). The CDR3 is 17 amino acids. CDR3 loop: CASSLTLNLQGARGYTF. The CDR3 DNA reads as TGTGCCAGCAGTTTAACCCTGAACCTACAGGGGGCAAGAGGCTACACCTTC.

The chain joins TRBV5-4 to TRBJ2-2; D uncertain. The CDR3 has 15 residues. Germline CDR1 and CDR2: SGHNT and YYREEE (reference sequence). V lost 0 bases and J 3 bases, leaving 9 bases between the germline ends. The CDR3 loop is CASSLAPGDTGELFF. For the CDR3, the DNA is TGTGCCAGCAGCTTGGCTCCAGGCGACACCGGGGAGCTGTTTTTT.

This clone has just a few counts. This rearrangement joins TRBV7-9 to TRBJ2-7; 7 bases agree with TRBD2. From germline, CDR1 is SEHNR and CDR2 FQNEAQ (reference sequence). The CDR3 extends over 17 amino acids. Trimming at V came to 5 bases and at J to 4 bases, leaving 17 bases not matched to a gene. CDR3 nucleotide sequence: TGTGCCAGCAGCCCCCGGCACGCCGGGACTACCGTATACGAGCAGTACTTC. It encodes CASSPRHAGTTVYEQYF.

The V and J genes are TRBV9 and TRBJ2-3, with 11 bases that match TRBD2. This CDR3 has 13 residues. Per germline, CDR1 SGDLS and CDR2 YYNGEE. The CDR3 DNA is TGTGAGGGACTAGCGGCTAGCACAGATACGCAGTATTTT. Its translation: CEGLAASTDTQYF.

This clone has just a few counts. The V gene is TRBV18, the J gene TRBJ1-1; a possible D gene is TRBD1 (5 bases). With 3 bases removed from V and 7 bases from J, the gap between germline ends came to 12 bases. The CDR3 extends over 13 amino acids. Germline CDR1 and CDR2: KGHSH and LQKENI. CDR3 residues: CASSPGQVVEAFF. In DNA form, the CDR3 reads TGTGCCAGCTCACCGGGGCAGGTAGTTGAAGCTTTCTTT.

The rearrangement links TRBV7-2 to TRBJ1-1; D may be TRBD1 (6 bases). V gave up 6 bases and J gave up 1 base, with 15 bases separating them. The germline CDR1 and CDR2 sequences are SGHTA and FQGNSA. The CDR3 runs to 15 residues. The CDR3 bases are TGTGCCAGCAGTGCAGCCGGACAGTCGAACACTGAAGCTTTCTTT. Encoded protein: CASSAAGQSNTEAFF.

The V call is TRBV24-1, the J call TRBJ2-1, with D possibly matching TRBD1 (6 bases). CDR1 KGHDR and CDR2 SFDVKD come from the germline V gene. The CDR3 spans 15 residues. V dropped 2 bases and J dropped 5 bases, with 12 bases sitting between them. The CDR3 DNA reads TGTGCCACCAGTGATTGGAACAGGGACCACAATGAGCAGTTCTTC. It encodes CATSDWNRDHNEQFF.

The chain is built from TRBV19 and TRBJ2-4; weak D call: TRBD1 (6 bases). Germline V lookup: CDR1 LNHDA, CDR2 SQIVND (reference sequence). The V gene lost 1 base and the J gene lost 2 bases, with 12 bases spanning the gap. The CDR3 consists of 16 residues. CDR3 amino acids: CASSIGRGAPKNIQYF. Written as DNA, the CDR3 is TGTGCCAGTAGTATAGGCAGGGGAGCCCCCAAAAACATTCAGTACTTC.

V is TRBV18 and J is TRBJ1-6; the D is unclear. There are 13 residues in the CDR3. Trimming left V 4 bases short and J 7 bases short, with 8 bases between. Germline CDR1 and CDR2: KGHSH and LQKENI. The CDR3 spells CASSQTANSPLHF. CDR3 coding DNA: TGTGCCAGCTCACAAACAGCAAATTCACCCCTCCACTTT.

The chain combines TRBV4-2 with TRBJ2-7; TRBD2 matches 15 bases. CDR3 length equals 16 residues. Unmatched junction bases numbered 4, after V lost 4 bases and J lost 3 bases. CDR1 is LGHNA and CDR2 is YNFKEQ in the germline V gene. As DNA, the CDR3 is TGTGCCAGCAGCCGAGGGACTAGCGGGGGGTTCTACGAGCAGTACTTC. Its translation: CASSRGTSGGFYEQYF.

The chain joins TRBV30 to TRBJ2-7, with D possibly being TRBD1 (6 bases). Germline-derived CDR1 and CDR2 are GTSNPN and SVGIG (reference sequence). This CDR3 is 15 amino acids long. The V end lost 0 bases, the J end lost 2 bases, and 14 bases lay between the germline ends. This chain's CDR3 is CAWSVSRGTPYEQYF. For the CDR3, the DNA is TGTGCCTGGAGTGTAAGTAGGGGGACCCCCTACGAGCAGTACTTC. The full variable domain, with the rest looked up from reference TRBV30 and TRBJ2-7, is SQTIHQWPATLVQPVGSPLSLECTVEGTSNPNLYWYRQAAGRGLQLLFYSVGIGQISSEVPQNLSASRPQDRQFILSSKKLLLSDSGFYLCAWSVSRGTPYEQYFGPGTRLTVT.

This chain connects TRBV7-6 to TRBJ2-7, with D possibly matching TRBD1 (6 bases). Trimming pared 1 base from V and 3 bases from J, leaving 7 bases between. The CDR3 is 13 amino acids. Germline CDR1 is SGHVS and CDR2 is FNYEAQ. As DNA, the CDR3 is TGTGCCAGCAGCTTAGAGACAGGCTACGAGCAGTACTTC. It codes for CASSLETGYEQYF.

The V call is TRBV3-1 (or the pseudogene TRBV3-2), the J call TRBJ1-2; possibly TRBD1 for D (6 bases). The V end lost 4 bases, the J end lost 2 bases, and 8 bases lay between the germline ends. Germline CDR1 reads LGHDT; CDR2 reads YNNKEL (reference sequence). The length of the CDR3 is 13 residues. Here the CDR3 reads CASSLRGNYGYTF. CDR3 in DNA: TGTGCCAGCAGCCTGAGGGGGAACTATGGCTACACCTTC.

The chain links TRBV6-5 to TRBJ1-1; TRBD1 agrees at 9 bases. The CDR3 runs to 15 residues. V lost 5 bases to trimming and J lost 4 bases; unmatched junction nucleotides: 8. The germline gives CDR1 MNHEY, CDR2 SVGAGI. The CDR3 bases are TGTGCCAGCAGTCAAACAGGGGGCGTAATCACTGAAGCTTTCTTT. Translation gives CASSQTGGVITEAFF.

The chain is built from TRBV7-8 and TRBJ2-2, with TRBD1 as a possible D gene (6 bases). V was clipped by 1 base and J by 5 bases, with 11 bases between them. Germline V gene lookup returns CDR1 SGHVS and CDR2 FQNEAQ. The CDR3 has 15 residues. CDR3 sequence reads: CASSLVQGRTGELFF. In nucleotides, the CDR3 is TGTGCCAGCAGCTTAGTACAGGGAAGGACCGGGGAGCTGTTTTTT.

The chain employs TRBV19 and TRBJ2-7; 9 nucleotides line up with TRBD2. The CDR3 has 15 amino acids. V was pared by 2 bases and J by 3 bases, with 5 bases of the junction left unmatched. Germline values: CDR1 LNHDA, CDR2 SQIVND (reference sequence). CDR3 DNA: TGTGCCAGTAGTATACAAGCGGGAGGCCGCTACGAGCAGTACTTC. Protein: CASSIQAGGRYEQYF.

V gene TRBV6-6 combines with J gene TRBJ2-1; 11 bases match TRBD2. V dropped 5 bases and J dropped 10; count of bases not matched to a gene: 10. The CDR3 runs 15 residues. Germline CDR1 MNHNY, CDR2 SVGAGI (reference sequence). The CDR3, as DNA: TGTGCCAGCAGTCCTGGACTAGCGGGTCGGAGGGAGCAGTTCTTC. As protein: CASSPGLAGRREQFF.

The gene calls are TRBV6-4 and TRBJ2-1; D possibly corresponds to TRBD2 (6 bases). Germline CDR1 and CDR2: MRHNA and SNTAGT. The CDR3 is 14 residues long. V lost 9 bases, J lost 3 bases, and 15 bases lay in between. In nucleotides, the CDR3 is TGTGCCAGTGCACCGGAGGGCCGCTACAATGAGCAGTTCTTC. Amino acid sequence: CASAPEGRYNEQFF.

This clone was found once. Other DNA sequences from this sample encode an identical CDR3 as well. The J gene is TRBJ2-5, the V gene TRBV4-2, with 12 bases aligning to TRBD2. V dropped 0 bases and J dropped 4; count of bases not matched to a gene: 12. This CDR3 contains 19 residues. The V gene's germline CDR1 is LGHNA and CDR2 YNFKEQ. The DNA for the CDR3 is TGTGCCAGCAGCCAAGAGGGACGCCTAGCGGGAGGGCCAGGAGAGACCCAGTACTTC. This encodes CASSQEGRLAGGPGETQYF.

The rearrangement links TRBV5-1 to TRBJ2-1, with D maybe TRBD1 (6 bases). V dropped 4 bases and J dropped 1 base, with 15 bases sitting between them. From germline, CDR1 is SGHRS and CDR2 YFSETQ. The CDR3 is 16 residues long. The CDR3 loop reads CASSLMAGASYNEQFF. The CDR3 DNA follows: TGCGCCAGCAGCCTGATGGCAGGGGCGTCCTACAATGAGCAGTTCTTC.

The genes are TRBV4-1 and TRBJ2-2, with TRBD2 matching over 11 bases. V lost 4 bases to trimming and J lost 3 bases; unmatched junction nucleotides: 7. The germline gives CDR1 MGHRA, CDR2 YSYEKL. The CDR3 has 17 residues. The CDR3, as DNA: TGCGCCAGCAGCCCCCGCCTAGCGGGGGGATACACCGGGGAGCTGTTTTTT. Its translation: CASSPRLAGGYTGELFF.

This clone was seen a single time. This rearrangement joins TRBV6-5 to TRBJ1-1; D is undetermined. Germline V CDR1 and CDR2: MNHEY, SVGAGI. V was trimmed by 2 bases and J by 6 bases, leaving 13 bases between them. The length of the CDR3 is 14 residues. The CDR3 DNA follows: TGTGCCAGCAGTTACCATGGGTCAGGCGCTGAAGCTTTCTTT. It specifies CASSYHGSGAEAFF.

The CDR3 is CASSQPGLPRGETQYF. The CDR3 DNA follows: TGTGCCAGCAGCCAACCGGGACTCCCCCGCGGAGAGACCCAGTACTTC. This rearrangement joins TRBV3-1 (or the pseudogene TRBV3-2) to TRBJ2-5; weak D call: TRBD2 (6 bases). The CDR3 sequence is 16 residues long. The V gene lost 2 bases and the J gene lost 4 bases, with 17 bases spanning the gap. The germline CDR1 and CDR2 sequences are LGHDT and YNNKEL (reference sequence).